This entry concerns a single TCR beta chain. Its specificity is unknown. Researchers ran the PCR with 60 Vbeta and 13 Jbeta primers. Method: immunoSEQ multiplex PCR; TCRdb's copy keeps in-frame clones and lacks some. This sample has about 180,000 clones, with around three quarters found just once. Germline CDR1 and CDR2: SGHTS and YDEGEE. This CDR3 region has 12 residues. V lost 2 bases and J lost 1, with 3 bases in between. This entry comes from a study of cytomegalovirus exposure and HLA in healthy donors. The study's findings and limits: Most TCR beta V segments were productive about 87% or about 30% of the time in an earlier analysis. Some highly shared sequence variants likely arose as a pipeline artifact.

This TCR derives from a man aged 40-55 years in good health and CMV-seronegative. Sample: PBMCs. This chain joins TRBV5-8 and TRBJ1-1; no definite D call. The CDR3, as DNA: TGTGCCAGCAGCTTCAGGAACACTGAAGCTTTCTTT. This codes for CASSFRNTEAFF.